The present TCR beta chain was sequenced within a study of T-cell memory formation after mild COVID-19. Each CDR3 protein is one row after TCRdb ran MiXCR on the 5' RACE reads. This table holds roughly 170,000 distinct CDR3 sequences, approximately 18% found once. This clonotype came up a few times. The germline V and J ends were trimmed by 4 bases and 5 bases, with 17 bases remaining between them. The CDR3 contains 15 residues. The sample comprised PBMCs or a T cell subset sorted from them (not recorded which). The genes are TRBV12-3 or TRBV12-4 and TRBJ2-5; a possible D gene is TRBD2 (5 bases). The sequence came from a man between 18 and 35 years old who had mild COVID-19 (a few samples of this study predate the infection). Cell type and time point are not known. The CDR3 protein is CASSSRTQRRETQYF. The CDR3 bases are TGTGCCAGCAGTTCGCGGACCCAGCGGCGGGAGACCCAGTACTTC.